Listed below are T cell receptor beta chains from one sample, sequenced in a study of CD8+ T cells in alopecia areata. The method was immunoSEQ multiplex PCR; TCRdb's version includes in-frame clones alone and lacks a portion of them. This sample carries about 180,000 clones, about 70% of them seen once, and the ten largest clones take roughly an eighth. Sequences were derived from CD8+ T cells sorted from blood, sampled at week 0. Receptors were obtained from a human donor with alopecia areata. The CDR3 runs from the conserved cysteine through the conserved F or W. D genes are given only for firm matches. Where a row states a size, it is once, few, many or the class of an expanded clone; other rows omit it.

TRBV19	TRBJ1-5	-	-	CASSIWPLGRPQHF	TGTGCCAGTAGTATTTGGCCCCTCGGGCGGCCCCAGCATTTT
TRBV4-1	TRBJ1-2	-	TRBD1	CASSQRTGFGYTF	TGCGCCAGCAGCCAACGGACAGGATTCGGCTACACCTTC
TRBV5-6	TRBJ2-1	-	-	CASSFRSSYNEQFF	TGTGCCAGCAGCTTTCGGAGCTCCTACAATGAGCAGTTCTTC
TRBV12-5	TRBJ2-1	-	-	CASGLQGRVYNEQFF	TGTGCTAGTGGTTTGCAGGGGCGCGTGTACAATGAGCAGTTCTTC
TRBV10-3	TRBJ2-3	-	TRBD2	CAITRAAGGPRFKGDTQYF	TGTGCCATCACTCGAGCGGCGGGGGGGCCGCGGTTTAAGGGTGATACGCAGTATTTT
TRBV7-9	TRBJ1-1	-	-	CASSARGRTEAFF	TGTGCCAGCAGCGCCAGGGGTAGGACTGAAGCTTTCTTT
TRBV7-6	TRBJ1-2	-	-	CASSPYEEDYGYTF	TGTGCCAGCAGCCCATATGAGGAGGACTATGGCTACACCTTC
TRBV2	TRBJ1-4	-	-	CASSESPGLDEKLFF	TGTGCCAGCAGTGAAAGTCCGGGCCTTGATGAAAAACTGTTTTTT
TRBV5-1	TRBJ2-3	few	-	CASSFFAGSSTDTQYF	TGCGCCAGCAGCTTTTTCGCGGGGAGTAGCACAGATACGCAGTATTTT
TRBV29-1	TRBJ1-2	-	-	CSVEDRTEGDGYTF	TGCAGCGTTGAAGATCGAACAGAGGGGGATGGCTACACCTTC
TRBV13	TRBJ2-7	-	-	CASSLGGREQYF	TGTGCCAGCAGCTTAGGGGGGAGAGAGCAGTACTTC
TRBV19	TRBJ2-7	-	-	CASSILGRSYYEQYF	TGTGCCAGTAGTATCTTGGGACGGTCGTACTACGAGCAGTACTTC
TRBV5-6	TRBJ2-2	few	TRBD1	CASSFGTGVAGELFF	TGTGCCAGCAGCTTCGGGACAGGGGTGGCCGGGGAGCTGTTTTTT
TRBV6-1	TRBJ1-5	-	-	CASSDGLRNQPQHF	TGTGCCAGCAGTGACGGATTACGGAATCAGCCCCAGCATTTT
TRBV15	TRBJ2-3	-	-	CATSRLVGGTDTQYF	TGTGCCACCTCCCGACTAGTGGGCGGCACAGATACGCAGTATTTT
TRBV5-6	TRBJ1-1	-	-	CASSLVDEAFF	TGTGCCAGCAGCTTGGTTGATGAAGCTTTCTTT
TRBV27	TRBJ1-2	few	TRBD1	CASGRGQFNGYTF	TGTGCCAGCGGACGGGGACAGTTCAATGGCTACACCTTC
TRBV6-6	TRBJ2-3	-	-	CASSPFRSTDTQYF	TGTGCCAGCAGCCCATTCCGGTCGACAGATACGCAGTATTTT
TRBV13	TRBJ1-1	-	-	CASSVQGTNWNTEAFF	TGTGCCAGCAGCGTTCAGGGTACCAATTGGAACACTGAAGCTTTCTTT
TRBV15	TRBJ1-1	-	-	CATSRAGWGGNTEAFF	TGTGCCACCAGCAGAGCGGGTTGGGGAGGAAACACTGAAGCTTTCTTT
TRBV15	TRBJ2-5	-	TRBD1	CATSTGDRGQETQYF	TGTGCCACCAGCACCGGGGACAGGGGTCAAGAGACCCAGTACTTC
TRBV25-1	TRBJ2-7	once	TRBD2	CASSGERGTSYEQYF	TGTGCCAGCAGTGGGGAGCGGGGGACCTCCTACGAGCAGTACTTC
TRBV15	TRBJ2-7	-	TRBD2	CATSRGQRGDYEQYF	TGTGCCACCAGCAGAGGCCAGCGGGGGGACTACGAGCAGTACTTC
TRBV10-2	TRBJ1-2	-	-	CASSETQDLDGYTF	TGCGCCAGCAGTGAGACGCAGGACCTGGATGGCTACACCTTC
TRBV27	TRBJ2-1	-	TRBD2	CASSLGLAGYREFF	TGTGCCAGCAGCCTTGGACTAGCGGGTTACAGGGAGTTCTTC
TRBV7-6	TRBJ2-7	-	-	CASSRFQGGGQTYEQYF	TGTGCCAGCAGCCGATTTCAAGGCGGGGGCCAAACCTACGAGCAGTACTTC
TRBV6-6	TRBJ2-7	-	-	CASSYDSYEQYF	TGTGCCAGCAGCTACGACAGCTACGAGCAGTACTTC
TRBV6-5	TRBJ2-5	-	-	CASSYPGPGRQETQYF	TGTGCCAGCAGTTACCCGGGGCCAGGGAGGCAAGAGACCCAGTACTTC
TRBV27	TRBJ2-3	few	TRBD2	CASSLPGGGDTQYF	TGTGCCAGCAGCCTCCCGGGGGGGGGAGATACGCAGTATTTT
TRBV5-1	TRBJ2-7	-	TRBD2	CASSLSRGGYEQYF	TGCGCCAGCAGCTTGAGTCGGGGGGGCTACGAGCAGTACTTC
TRBV19	TRBJ1-6	-	TRBD1	CASSPLDRGGSPLHF	TGTGCCAGTAGTCCCCTGGACAGGGGAGGTTCACCCCTCCACTTT
TRBV29-1	TRBJ2-1	-	-	CSSSTLIGSYNEQFF	TGCAGCTCCTCGACTTTAATTGGCTCCTACAATGAGCAGTTCTTC
TRBV7-9	TRBJ2-7	-	-	CASTPVGNSYEQYF	TGTGCCAGCACCCCGGTAGGGAACTCCTACGAGCAGTACTTC
TRBV25-1	TRBJ1-2	-	-	CASSEQKNYGYTF	TGTGCCAGCAGTGAGCAGAAAAACTATGGCTACACCTTC
TRBV4-1	TRBJ1-1	-	TRBD1	CASSRGQGASEAFF	TGCGCCAGCAGCCGAGGACAGGGGGCCTCTGAAGCTTTCTTT
TRBV5-6	TRBJ1-4	-	-	CASSLERAYNDGKLFF	TGTGCCAGCAGCTTGGAAAGGGCCTATAATGATGGAAAACTGTTTTTT
TRBV5-6	TRBJ1-5	-	-	CASSFGWGLDNQPQHF	TGTGCCAGCAGCTTCGGGTGGGGGCTGGACAATCAGCCCCAGCATTTT
TRBV11-2	TRBJ2-3	-	TRBD2	CASSLRGITDTQYF	TGTGCCAGCAGCTTGCGGGGGATCACAGATACGCAGTATTTT
TRBV5-6	TRBJ2-3	-	TRBD1	CASSWGTGIADTQYF	TGTGCCAGCAGCTGGGGGACAGGGATTGCGGATACGCAGTATTTT
TRBV4-2	TRBJ2-7	-	-	CASSQHLHEDKYHEQYF	TGTGCCAGCAGCCAACATCTGCACGAGGACAAATACCACGAGCAGTACTTC
TRBV29-1	TRBJ2-1	-	-	CSVVGENNEQFF	TGCAGCGTTGTCGGAGAGAACAATGAGCAGTTCTTC
TRBV7-9	TRBJ1-1	-	TRBD1	CASSSNRGRNTEAFF	TGTGCCAGCAGCTCCAACAGGGGACGGAACACTGAAGCTTTCTTT
TRBV29-1	TRBJ2-7	-	-	CSGLGVNRDQSSYEQYF	TGCAGCGGACTGGGGGTTAACAGGGACCAAAGCTCCTACGAGCAGTACTTC
TRBV29-1	TRBJ2-2	-	-	CSVYDPSSGELFF	TGCAGCGTTTACGACCCATCCTCCGGGGAGCTGTTTTTT
TRBV6-6	TRBJ2-2	few	TRBD1	CATNPGQHTGELFF	TGTGCCACAAACCCGGGACAGCACACCGGGGAGCTGTTTTTT
TRBV13	TRBJ2-3	once	-	CASSTHTSGDTQYF	TGTGCCAGCAGCACACACACCTCGGGAGATACGCAGTATTTT
TRBV5-1	TRBJ2-3	-	TRBD2	CASSLRLAGPSSTDTQYF	TGCGCCAGCAGCTTGAGACTAGCGGGGCCGTCTAGCACAGATACGCAGTATTTT